Presented here are 12 T cell receptor beta chains from one specimen sequenced in a study of tumor-infiltrating lymphocytes in oesophageal squamous cell carcinoma. One entry per CDR3 protein results from TCRdb running MiXCR on the PCR reads. The sample includes under 20,000 distinct CDR3 sequences, 30% to 50% of them seen just once. The sample comprised blood. These receptors came from a male donor with esophageal squamous cell carcinoma.

The V and J genes are TRBV19 and TRBJ1-2; D is uncertain. CDR3 length equals 13 residues. Germline CDR1 reads LNHDA; CDR2 reads SQIVND (reference sequence). Trimming left V 6 bases short and J 3 bases short, with 11 bases between. The CDR3 coding sequence is TGTGCCAGTAGCCAGACAAGGGACTATGGCTACACCTTC. This encodes CASSQTRDYGYTF.

As regards this clonotype: Because it lacks the conserved phenylalanine or tryptophan at the end, this CDR3 is likely a read error. The DNA is omitted, as the CDR3 cannot be located on it reliably, and the CDR3 follows TCRdb's listing. This rearrangement joins TRBV28 to TRBJ1-2. Germline lookup yields CDR1 MDHEN and CDR2 SYDVKM. The CDR3 has 8 residues if both end residues are counted. The chain's CDR3 is CASSLSTG.

The chain uses TRBV7-3 and TRBJ2-5; D call uncertain. The DNA end is a closer match to TRBJ2-1, so the J assignment may be wrong. Germline V gene data show CDR1 as SGHTA and CDR2 as FQGTGA. This CDR3 is built from 16 residues. The CDR3 sequence is CASSTEATRAWNEQFF. Written as DNA, the CDR3 is TGTGCCAGCAGCACCGAAGCGACTCGAGCATGGAATGAGCAGTTCTTC.

Remarks on this clonotype: Without the conserved terminal phenylalanine or tryptophan, this CDR3 likely stems from a read error. Because the CDR3's place on the DNA is in doubt, the DNA is left out and the CDR3 is given as listed by TCRdb. The chain employs TRBV7-3 and TRBJ2-7. Germline V gene data show CDR1 as SGHTA and CDR2 as FQGTGA. The CDR3 sequence runs 15 residues, both termini included. The CDR3 region is CASSLNYGNEQFFGS.

V usage is TRBV7-8 and J usage is TRBJ2-5; 7 bases align to TRBD2. J was trimmed by 4 bases and V by 2 bases; bases with no gene match: 7. CDR1 and CDR2 from the germline V gene are SGHVS and FQNEAQ. This CDR3 region has 15 residues. The CDR3 DNA sequence: TGTGCCAGCAGCTTATTAAGGACGGGAGGAGAGACCCAGTACTTC. Its protein is CASSLLRTGGETQYF.

This clonotype was seen many times. The gene calls are TRBV24-1 and TRBJ1-2; D perhaps matches TRBD1 (5 bases). V lost 4 bases, J lost 2 bases, and 19 bases lay in between. The germline V gene has CDR1 KGHDR and CDR2 SFDVKD. The CDR3 consists of 17 residues. This CDR3 reads CATSDLNRDGQNYGYTF. CDR3 DNA: TGTGCCACCAGTGACCTGAACCGGGACGGACAAAACTATGGCTACACCTTC.

As concerns this clonotype: A read error is likely, as this CDR3 ends without the conserved phenylalanine or tryptophan. The DNA is omitted, as the CDR3 cannot be located on it reliably, and the CDR3 follows TCRdb's listing. V gene TRBV6-6 combines with J gene TRBJ2-7; the table names TRBD1, a call not compared with the DNA. Germline CDR1 is MNHNY and CDR2 is SVGAGI (reference sequence). The CDR3 numbers 21 amino acids, ends counted. The CDR3 loop reads CASSSSTGGTYHPNYGYTFGS.

The J gene is TRBJ2-1, the V gene TRBV9; no clear D. Trimming pared 4 bases from V and 0 bases from J, leaving 17 bases between. The V gene's germline CDR1 is SGDLS and CDR2 YYNGEE. The CDR3 contains 17 residues. This CDR3 is CASSTPADRSSYNEQFF. Here the CDR3 DNA reads TGTGCCAGCAGCACACCCGCCGACCGAAGCTCCTACAATGAGCAGTTCTTC. The whole variable domain, remainder taken from reference TRBV9 and TRBJ2-1, is DSGVTQTPKHLITATGQRVTLRCSPRSGDLSVYWYQQSLDQGLQFLIQYYNGEERAKGNILERFSAQQFPDLHSELNLSSLELGDSALYFCASSTPADRSSYNEQFFGPGTRLTVL.

In its sample, this clonotype ranks as medium-sized (0.01 to 0.1%). The genes are TRBV7-8 and TRBJ2-7; 8 positions agree with TRBD1. This CDR3 has 16 amino acids. Germline-derived CDR1 and CDR2 are SGHVS and FQNEAQ. V was clipped by 1 base and J by 3 bases; unmatched bases: 8. In DNA form, the CDR3 reads TGTGCCAGCAGCTTAGGGGCGGGACAGGTGAACTACGAGCAGTACTTC. It codes for CASSLGAGQVNYEQYF.

This clonotype appeared many times. The rearrangement uses TRBV4-1 and TRBJ2-3, with D tentatively TRBD1 (7 bases). V was cut by 1 base and J by 3 bases, with 17 bases left in between. Per the germline V gene, CDR1 is MGHRA and CDR2 is YSYEKL. The CDR3 extends over 17 amino acids. The CDR3 nucleotides read TGCGCCAGCAGCCAAGGTCCGACTAGGGGGCTGACAGATACGCAGTATTTT. Translating it yields CASSQGPTRGLTDTQYF.

In its sample, this clonotype was seen many times. The V and J genes are TRBV7-3 and TRBJ1-1, with D possibly being TRBD1 (5 bases). Germline V gene data show CDR1 as SGHTA and CDR2 as FQGTGA. CDR3 length: 13 amino acids. The V and J ends lost 0 bases and 7 bases respectively, with 9 bases between them. CDR3 protein: CASSLTGRDEAFF. CDR3 nucleotides: TGTGCCAGCAGCTTAACGGGGCGCGATGAAGCTTTCTTT.

The chain couples TRBV7-4 to TRBJ1-1; tentatively, D is TRBD1 (5 bases). Trimming cost V 1 base and J 1 base, with 16 bases left between them. The CDR3 has 17 residues. Germline CDR1 reads SGHVT; CDR2 reads SQSDAQ. The CDR3 protein is CASSLGSGGRTNTEAFF. CDR3 nucleotides: TGTGCCAGCAGCTTAGGGTCGGGGGGACGGACGAACACTGAAGCTTTCTTT.